These 27 T cell receptor beta chains were sequenced from one sample in a study of shared clonotypes between healthy human individuals. Data came from immunoSEQ multiplex PCR; TCRdb stores just in-frame clones and leaves some out. Among 2 million to 3 million clones, roughly 93% were seen once, and the ten largest hold roughly 0.36%. Input material: naive CD4+ T cells from PBMCs. This sample's subset: CD45RA+ positively selected. Source of these receptors: a man aged 18 to 29 in good health. Some clones in this sample may be carry-over from other donors' samples.

In its sample, this clone was seen once. The genes are TRBV5-6 and TRBJ2-2; 7 bases map to TRBD1. CDR1 is SGHDT, CDR2 YYEEEE, per germline. CDR3 size: 16 residues. The V gene end was trimmed by 1 base and the J gene end by 3 bases; junction bases not matched to a gene: 6. The CDR3 bases are TGTGCCAGCAGCTTGACACAGGGGTATCACACCGGGGAGCTGTTTTTT. Translating gives CASSLTQGYHTGELFF.

This chain joins TRBV27 and TRBJ1-5; TRBD1 matches at 9 bases. The CDR3 extends over 17 amino acids. The trim removed 5 bases at V and 6 bases at J, leaving 14 bases unmatched. In germline, CDR1 is MNHEY, CDR2 SMNVEV (reference sequence). The CDR3 here is CASSLRWTGAVSQPQHF. CDR3 DNA sequence: TGTGCCAGCAGTCTCAGGTGGACAGGGGCGGTTAGTCAGCCCCAGCATTTT.

The chain has TRBV7-2 and TRBJ1-2; 10 bases fit TRBD1. J lost 5 bases, V lost 2 bases, and 8 bases had no gene match. The CDR3 has 16 amino acids. Germline V CDR1 and CDR2: SGHTA, FQGNSA. CDR3 DNA sequence: TGTGCCAGCAGCTTATCTCTCGGACAGGGGGTTTATGGCTACACCTTC. It codes for CASSLSLGQGVYGYTF.

The chain carries TRBV27 and TRBJ2-3; D ambiguous. Looked up from germline, CDR1 is MNHEY and CDR2 is SMNVEV (reference sequence). Trimming left V 6 bases short and J 7 bases short, with 14 bases between. The CDR3 contains 13 residues. CDR3 nucleotide sequence: TGTGCCAGCAGCTTTGACGTAGAGAATACGCAGTATTTT. Translation gives CASSFDVENTQYF.

Written as DNA, the CDR3 is TGTGCCAGCAGAAAGCCGGGACTAGCGGGAGTCGGTGCGACCCAGTACTTC. It specifies CASRKPGLAGVGATQYF. The J gene is TRBJ2-5, the V gene TRBV11-2, with TRBD2 matching over 14 bases. The germline V gene encodes CDR1 SGHAT and CDR2 FQNNGV. The V segment lost 6 bases and the J segment 7 bases; nucleotides outside the gene matches: 13. The CDR3 spans 17 residues.

The chain uses TRBV7-3 and TRBJ2-7; 9 nucleotides match TRBD1. Germline CDR1 SGHTA, CDR2 FQGTGA. The CDR3 runs 16 residues. V was pared by 1 base and J by 6 bases, with 10 bases of the junction left unmatched. The CDR3 coding sequence is TGTGCCAGCAGCTTAAATCCGGGGACAGGGTTAAGCGAGCAGTACTTC. As protein: CASSLNPGTGLSEQYF.

The chain joins TRBV5-5 to TRBJ1-2; no clear D gene. Germline lookup yields CDR1 SGHKS and CDR2 YYEKEE (reference sequence). Trimming removed 4 bases from V and 4 bases from J, with 11 bases in between. The CDR3 loop spans 13 amino acids. The CDR3 protein is CASSPLGGYGYTF. The CDR3 region has the DNA TGTGCCAGCAGCCCTCTAGGAGGCTATGGCTACACCTTC.

The gene calls are TRBV18 and TRBJ2-5; D might be TRBD2 (5 bases). CDR1 is KGHSH and CDR2 is LQKENI in the germline V gene. The CDR3 totals 14 residues. V was pared by 3 bases and J by 5 bases, with 13 bases between. CDR3 DNA: TGTGCCAGCTCACCCGTGAGGGCTACTGAGACCCAGTACTTC. It is translated as CASSPVRATETQYF.

This clone was found once. The rearrangement joins TRBV9 to TRBJ2-7; D tentatively reads TRBD1 or TRBD2 (6 bases each). The ends were cut back, 0 bases at V and 2 bases at J, with 12 bases in the middle. The CDR3 sequence is 15 residues long. Germline V lookup: CDR1 SGDLS, CDR2 YYNGEE. The CDR3 loop reads CASSVGGGGAYEQYF. CDR3 in DNA: TGTGCCAGCAGCGTAGGCGGAGGGGGTGCCTACGAGCAGTACTTC.

This clone was seen just once. The rearrangement joins TRBV2 to TRBJ2-5; 15 bases match TRBD2. Per the germline V gene, CDR1 is SNHLY and CDR2 is FYNNEI. CDR3 length: 15 residues. The ends lost 6 bases at V and 5 bases at J; junction bases unmatched: 4. CDR3 sequence (DNA): TGTGCCAGCAGAGACGGGACTAGCGGGAGGGAGACCCAGTACTTC. It is translated as CASRDGTSGRETQYF.

V usage is TRBV7-2 and J usage is TRBJ1-1; D is uncertain. V lost 2 bases, J lost 1 base, and 8 bases lay in between. The CDR3 contains 14 residues. The V gene's germline CDR1 is SGHTA and CDR2 FQGNSA. CDR3 bases: TGTGCCAGCAGCTTACAACCTAAGAACACTGAAGCTTTCTTT. Translation gives CASSLQPKNTEAFF.

The chain links TRBV27 to TRBJ2-1; 8 bases align to TRBD2. V gave up 2 bases and J gave up 10 bases; unmatched junction bases: 1. The CDR3 spans 12 residues. Germline CDR1 is MNHEY and CDR2 is SMNVEV (reference sequence). The CDR3, as DNA: TGTGCCAGCAGTTTAGGCGGGAGGGAGCAGTTCTTC. Translated: CASSLGGREQFF.

J is TRBJ2-5 and V is TRBV6-5, with unresolved D. The V end lost 2 bases, the J end lost 13 bases, and 17 bases lay between the germline ends. This CDR3 is built from 13 residues. The germline gives CDR1 MNHEY, CDR2 SVGAGI. Here the CDR3 DNA reads TGTGCCAGCAGTTACGGTGGCAACGGCCCCCGGTACTTC. Its protein is CASSYGGNGPRYF.

This clone was seen just once. The same CDR3 also results from other DNA sequences found in this sample. The chain carries TRBV6-1 and TRBJ1-2; D is possibly TRBD1 (5 bases). V shed 8 bases and J shed 4 bases, with 14 bases lying between them. The CDR3 runs 13 residues. The V gene's germline CDR1 is MNHNS and CDR2 SASEGT. The CDR3 reads CASRGDGTYGYTF. In DNA, the CDR3 is TGTGCCAGCCGGGGGGACGGGACCTATGGCTACACCTTC.

This clone was seen only once. The V call is TRBV19, the J call TRBJ1-5; D is uncertain. With 1 base removed from V and 3 bases from J, the gap between germline ends came to 16 bases. The CDR3 is 17 amino acids. CDR1 is LNHDA, CDR2 SQIVND, per germline (reference sequence). CDR3 nucleotides: TGTGCCAGTAGTATAGCCAGGTCCATCGGGGACAATCAGCCCCAGCATTTT. Amino acids: CASSIARSIGDNQPQHF.

V gene TRBV5-8 combines with J gene TRBJ1-5; 7 bases are a match to TRBD1. This CDR3 is built from 15 residues. The J segment lost 4 bases and the V segment lost 1 base, leaving 5 bases of the junction unmatched. The germline V gene encodes CDR1 SGHTS and CDR2 YDEGEE. Written as DNA, the CDR3 is TGTGCCAGCAGCTTGCGGGGACAGTGGAATCAGCCCCAGCATTTT. Translation gives CASSLRGQWNQPQHF.

The J gene is TRBJ1-3, the V gene TRBV7-9; D may be TRBD1 (5 bases). There are 14 residues in the CDR3. The V gene lost 5 bases and the J gene lost 0 bases, with 8 bases spanning the gap. The germline CDR1 and CDR2 sequences are SEHNR and FQNEAQ (reference sequence). CDR3 amino acids: CASSPGNSGNTIYF. CDR3 in DNA: TGTGCCAGCAGCCCAGGGAACTCTGGAAACACCATATATTTT. Together with reference TRBV7-9 and TRBJ1-3, the CDR3 gives the full variable domain: DTGVSQNPRHKITKRGQNVTFRCDPISEHNRLYWYRQTLGQGPEFLTYFQNEAQLEKSRLLSDRFSAERPKGSFSTLEIQRTEQGDSAMYLCASSPGNSGNTIYFGEGSWLTVV.

On this clone: Other nucleotide sequences from this sample produce the same CDR3. The chain is built from TRBV15 and TRBJ2-7; 11 bases are a match to TRBD2. Germline lookup yields CDR1 LNHNV and CDR2 YYDKDF (reference sequence). The CDR3 runs 14 residues. Losses at the gene ends were 3 bases for V and 3 bases for J; bases not matched to a gene: 1. The CDR3 here is CATSRGTSGYEQYF. As DNA, the CDR3 is TGTGCCACCAGCAGGGGGACTAGCGGCTACGAGCAGTACTTC.

The V and J genes are TRBV5-8 and TRBJ1-1; D ambiguous. Germline assignment: CDR1 SGHTS and CDR2 YDEGEE. The CDR3 has 13 residues. Between the trimmed V and J ends, which lost 4 bases and 2 bases, there was a span of 9 bases. CDR3 in DNA: TGTGCCAGCAGCCAAACTTTTAACACTGAAGCTTTCTTT. It codes for CASSQTFNTEAFF.

This clone was found once. V gene TRBV21-1 combines with J gene TRBJ1-3; the table's D call, TRBD1, has no DNA check behind it. TRBV21-1 is deemed a pseudogene. The CDR3 loop spans 17 amino acids. This CDR3 reads CASSKAGTGGSGNTIYF. CDR3 nucleotides: TGTGCCAGCAGCAAAGCGGGGACAGGGGGATCCGGAAACACCATATATTTT.

The rearrangement links TRBV5-1 to TRBJ1-6; 7 nucleotides line up with TRBD1. Per the germline V gene, CDR1 is SGHRS and CDR2 is YFSETQ. Trimming removed 3 bases from V and 7 bases from J; junction bases left unmatched: 13. This CDR3 contains 17 residues. CDR3 in amino acids: CASSSTLIRGGNSPLHF. The CDR3 nucleotides read TGCGCCAGCAGCTCTACGCTAATCAGGGGGGGAAATTCACCCCTCCACTTT.

This clone was recorded once. The rearrangement uses TRBV11-2 and TRBJ2-7, with 9 bases that match TRBD1. J lost 3 bases, V lost 5 bases, and 5 bases had no gene match. CDR3 size: 14 residues. Per the germline V gene, CDR1 is SGHAT and CDR2 is FQNNGV. The CDR3 region is CASSEDRGFYEQYF. CDR3 nucleotides: TGTGCCAGCAGCGAAGACAGGGGGTTCTACGAGCAGTACTTC.

CDR3 DNA sequence: TGTGCCAGCAGTTTACTCGGGGGGCTCTATGGCTACACCTTC. Protein product: CASSLLGGLYGYTF. The chain joins TRBV28 to TRBJ1-2, with D perhaps TRBD1 (6 bases). This CDR3 spans 14 amino acids. Between the trimmed V and J ends, which lost 2 bases and 4 bases, there was a span of 11 bases. Per the germline V gene, CDR1 is MDHEN and CDR2 is SYDVKM.

This rearrangement joins TRBV10-3 to TRBJ2-6; D ambiguous. Germline loops: CDR1 ENHRY, CDR2 SYGVKD. The CDR3 covers 15 residues. V dropped 2 bases and J dropped 0 bases, with 5 bases sitting between them. The CDR3 here is CAISEQRSGANVLTF. For the CDR3, the DNA is TGTGCCATCAGTGAGCAGCGCTCTGGGGCCAACGTCCTGACTTTC.

The chain links TRBV4-1 to TRBJ2-5; 11 bases fit TRBD1. With 3 bases clipped from V and 2 bases from J, the junction kept 5 bases outside the gene matches. The CDR3 consists of 16 residues. Germline CDR1 reads MGHRA; CDR2 reads YSYEKL. The CDR3 bases are TGCGCCAGCAGCCATCCCGGGACAGGGGGTCAAGAGACCCAGTACTTC. Protein: CASSHPGTGGQETQYF.

V is TRBV19 and J is TRBJ1-1; 9 bases are a match to TRBD1. After removal of 10 bases from V and 5 bases from J, the junction contained 11 bases not matched to a gene. Germline V gene lookup returns CDR1 LNHDA and CDR2 SQIVND (reference sequence). The CDR3 has 14 residues. The CDR3 reads CATNRRQGETEAFF. Here the CDR3 DNA reads TGTGCCACCAACCGCAGACAGGGGGAAACTGAAGCTTTCTTT.

About this clone: Other DNA sequences within the sample encode an identical CDR3. The chain is built from TRBV7-2 and TRBJ1-6; D is undetermined. The CDR3 is 15 residues long. Germline V CDR1 and CDR2: SGHTA, FQGNSA. With 1 base removed from V and 5 bases from J, the gap between germline ends came to 9 bases. CDR3 in DNA: TGTGCCAGCAGCTTAGTTCGGGGAAATAATTCACCCCTCCACTTT. It encodes CASSLVRGNNSPLHF. The full variable domain, rest sourced from reference TRBV7-2 and TRBJ1-6, is GAGVSQSPSNKVTEKGKDVELRCDPISGHTALYWYRQSLGQGLEFLIYFQGNSAPDKSGLPSDRFSAERTGGSVSTLTIQRTQQEDSAVYLCASSLVRGNNSPLHFGNGTRLTVT.